This record concerns one TCR beta chain sequence. The target of this receptor is not known. No per-base quality is available; no much larger clone lies one base away. From a lookup of the germline V gene (reference sequence), CDR1 and CDR2 are SGHNT and YYREEE. From cysteine to phenylalanine, the CDR3 is 16 amino acids long. The sequence is cut down to CDR3 DNA, 48 bases in frame from base 1. Trimming takes 3 bases off V and 2 bases off J; junction bases not matched to a gene: 3. The trial excluded patients who had a history of autoimmune disease or were on systemic immunosuppression. Peripheral blood for TCR sequencing was collected from all dose cohorts at baseline, on cycle 4 day 1, and on cycle 7 day 1. Samples were obtained from an open-label, multicenter, first-in-human phase I dose-escalation trial of ivuxolimab. Adults with locally advanced or metastatic melanoma, renal cell, hepatocellular, or head and neck squamous cell carcinoma were enrolled in the trial. Before TCR sequencing, CD4+ and CD8+ T cells were separately sorted from peripheral blood.

For sequencing of the TCRbeta CDR3 region, genomic DNA was extracted from the sorted cells. TCRbeta CDR3 regions were sequenced using the immunoSEQ Assay. Entries here come from immuneACCESS through TCRdb and include only in-frame sequences with V and J called. Some clones fail to appear in such tables; in the studies checked, an unresolved V gene covers under half of the shortfall, and the cause of the remainder is unknown. The sample has tens of thousands of clones on record, around nine tenths of them singletons. The top ten constitute approximately 0.45% of the sample. The sample belongs to a study of OX40 agonist ivuxolimab in advanced cancers. As for the study more broadly: The costimulatory receptor OX40 (CD134) was targeted by ivuxolimab, a fully human IgG2 agonistic monoclonal antibody. Intravenous ivuxolimab was administered to patients every 2 weeks at six dose levels: 0.01, 0.1, 0.3, 1.5, 3 and 10 mg/kg. Of the 50 to 55 patients in dose escalation, 19 had hepatocellular carcinoma, some 15 had melanoma, 9 had renal cell carcinoma and 9 had head and neck cancer. The dose-escalation cohort was 82.7% male with a mean age of around 64 years, ranging from roughly 23 to 79. Patients were allowed to have had prior anti-PD-1, anti-PD-L1 or anti-CTLA-4 therapy, and 40% of the dose-escalation patients had previously received checkpoint inhibitors. Partial responses occurred in three dose-escalation patients, of whom one had hepatocellular carcinoma and two had cutaneous melanoma. Peripheral TCRbeta sequencing was intended to test whether TCR sequence diversity was altered and clonal T-cell expansion was caused by ivuxolimab. The paper covers the monotherapy dose-escalation part of the phase I ivuxolimab trial, which included N of about 50 patients.

Findings and caveats that apply to the study as a whole: After ivuxolimab, more expanded clones were found on average in CD8+ T cells than in CD4+ T cells. Partial responders in the 0.1-3.0 mg/kg groups had among the lowest normalized peripheral clonal expansion, especially among CD8+ T cells. Antigen specificity was not determined for the clonally expanded peripheral T cells. Low levels of normalized T-cell clonal expansion were also shown by some nonresponding patients. At doses of 0.1 to 3.0 mg/kg, clonal expansion of both CD4+ and CD8+ blood T cells was observed from baseline to week 6.

The V and J genes are TRBV5-4 and TRBJ1-5, with 12 central nucleotides matching TRBD1. The sequenced sample was CD4+ or CD8+ T cells sorted from blood, obtained in a trial of the OX40 agonist ivuxolimab. The clonotype comes from an adult with an advanced solid tumor such as melanoma, head and neck, liver or kidney cancer. The CDR3 region: CASSSGTGGGNQPQHF. The sequenced DNA: TGTGCCAGCAGCTCCGGGACAGGGGGCGGCAATCAGCCCCAGCATTTT.